This T cell receptor beta chain came from a study of vaccination and CD4 T cells after COVID-19. The wider study: Median time from COVID diagnosis to post-COVID sampling was roughly 13 weeks (35 to 161). The peptides that stimulated the cells were overlapping spike peptides from SARS-CoV-2, HCoV-NL63, HCoV-OC43 and HCoV-229E. Study-wide points: Spike mono-reactivity marked 304 of 307 vaccine-specific clones in convalescent patients.

As to this clonotype: Its antigen is currently unknown.

This CDR3 is built from 14 residues. The V and J ends lost 3 bases and 6 bases respectively, with 14 bases between them. Germline V gene sequence: CDR1 SEHNR, CDR2 FQNEAQ (reference sequence). Sequencing of cultured CD4+ T cell DNA used the Oncomine TCR Beta short-read assay. TCRdb called the PCR reads again in MiXCR, with one record for every CDR3 protein. The table records some 5,100 distinct CDR3 sequences, 46% of them present only once. Described treatment: roughly 10-day PBMC culture with coronavirus spike peptide pools or control peptides (ViraFEST assay). Sequencing was done on a sample of CD4+ T cells from blood, cultured in vitro. The rearrangement uses TRBV7-9 and TRBJ1-2; no clear D. This receptor was obtained from a human donor who had recovered from COVID-19. CDR3 coding DNA: TGTGCCAGCAGCTTTATGGATAGGGCTGATGGCTACACCTTC. It specifies CASSFMDRADGYTF.